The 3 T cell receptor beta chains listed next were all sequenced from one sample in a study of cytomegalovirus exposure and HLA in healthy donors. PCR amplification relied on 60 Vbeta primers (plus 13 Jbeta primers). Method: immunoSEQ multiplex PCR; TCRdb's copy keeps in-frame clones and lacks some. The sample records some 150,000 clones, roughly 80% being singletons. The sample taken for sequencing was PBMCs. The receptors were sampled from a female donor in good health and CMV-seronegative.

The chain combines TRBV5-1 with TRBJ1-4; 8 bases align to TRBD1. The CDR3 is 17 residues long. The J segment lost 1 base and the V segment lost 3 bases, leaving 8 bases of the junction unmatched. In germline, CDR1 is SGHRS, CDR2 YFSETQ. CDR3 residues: CASSWELDRGTNEKLFF. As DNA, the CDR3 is TGCGCCAGCAGCTGGGAACTAGACAGGGGAACTAATGAAAAACTGTTTTTT.

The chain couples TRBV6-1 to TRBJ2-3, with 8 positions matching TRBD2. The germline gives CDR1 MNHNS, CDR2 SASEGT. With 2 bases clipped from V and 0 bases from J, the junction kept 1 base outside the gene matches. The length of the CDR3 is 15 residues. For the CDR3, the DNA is TGTGCCAGCAGTGAATCTAGCGGGAGCACAGATACGCAGTATTTT. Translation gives CASSESSGSTDTQYF.

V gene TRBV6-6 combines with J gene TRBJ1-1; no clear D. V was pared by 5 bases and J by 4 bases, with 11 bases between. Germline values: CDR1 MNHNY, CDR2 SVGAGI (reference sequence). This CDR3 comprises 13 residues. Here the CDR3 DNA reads TGTGCCAGCAGTATCGGGGTGGTCACTGAAGCTTTCTTT. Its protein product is CASSIGVVTEAFF.